The 10 T cell receptor beta chains reported below all come from one sample, sequenced in a study of HIV-infected patients and healthy controls. Alpha and beta constant-region primers primed reverse transcription of approximately 500 ng RNA. Separate chain-specific third strand synthesis with multiplexing indices produced the alpha and beta libraries. TCRdb itself ran the 5' RACE reads through MiXCR, one entry per CDR3 protein. Of 17,000 or so distinct CDR3 sequences listed, over 5% are singletons. The repertoire came from unfractionated whole blood and reflected all unsorted peripheral T cells. Specimen: blood. These receptors were taken from an adult in good health.

This clonotype was counted ten times or more. The rearrangement joins TRBV3-1 to TRBJ2-5; 11 bases align to TRBD1. CDR3 length: 15 amino acids. The V gene's germline CDR1 is LGHDT and CDR2 YNNKEL (reference sequence). V was pared by 1 base and J by 5 bases, with 3 bases of the junction left unmatched. The CDR3 coding sequence is TGTGCCAGCAGCCAAGGGACAGGGGGCTTGGAGACCCAGTACTTC. It encodes CASSQGTGGLETQYF.

This clonotype was seen at least ten times. The chain recombines TRBV29-1 with TRBJ2-2; possible D gene TRBD1, 5 bases. V lost 6 bases, J lost 8 bases, and 10 bases lay in between. CDR1 is SQVTM and CDR2 is ANQGSEA in the germline V gene. The CDR3 length is 11 residues. CDR3 sequence: CSVATGGELFF. CDR3 nucleotides: TGCAGCGTGGCCACAGGAGGGGAGCTGTTTTTT.

This clonotype was seen many times. The CDR3, as DNA: TGCAGCGTTGCGGTCCAAGAGACCCAGTACTTC. It yields the protein CSVAVQETQYF. V and J are TRBV29-1 and TRBJ2-5; no definite D call. From germline, CDR1 is SQVTM and CDR2 ANQGSEA. Trimming pared 4 bases from V and 1 base from J, leaving 4 bases between. The CDR3 extends over 11 amino acids.

This clonotype came up many times. The chain carries TRBV2 and TRBJ2-1, with D possibly TRBD2 on 5 matching bases. V shed 3 bases and J shed 2 bases, with 11 bases lying between them. Germline CDR1 and CDR2: SNHLY and FYNNEI. The CDR3 has 15 residues. The CDR3: CASSEAGKPYNEQFF. CDR3 in DNA: TGTGCCAGCAGTGAGGCCGGGAAACCCTACAATGAGCAGTTCTTC.

This clonotype is judged medium-sized. The rearrangement joins TRBV28 to TRBJ2-5; TRBD2 might be the D (5 bases). V was trimmed by 5 bases and J by 5 bases, leaving 18 bases between them. CDR3 length equals 15 residues. CDR1 is MDHEN, CDR2 SYDVKM, per germline. DNA of the CDR3: TGTGCCAGCAGTCAACCCGTTCCGGGGTTGGAGACCCAGTACTTC. It is translated as CASSQPVPGLETQYF.

Ten or more counts support this clonotype. The chain carries TRBV7-6 and TRBJ2-3; 8 bases agree with TRBD1. V lost 6 bases to trimming and J lost 2 bases; unmatched junction nucleotides: 7. The CDR3 consists of 15 residues. The germline V gene has CDR1 SGHVS and CDR2 FNYEAQ. The CDR3 nucleotides are TGTGCCAGCAGTAAAAACAGGGGGACCACAGATACGCAGTATTTT. Translating gives CASSKNRGTTDTQYF.

There are many counts of this clonotype. V is TRBV9 and J is TRBJ1-1; possibly TRBD1 for D (6 bases). This CDR3 spans 15 amino acids. Trimming stripped 0 bases from V and 3 bases from J, with 12 bases between. Germline V CDR1 and CDR2: SGDLS, YYNGEE. The CDR3 spells CASSVDAGHDTEAFF. The DNA for the CDR3 is TGTGCCAGCAGCGTAGATGCGGGACATGACACTGAAGCTTTCTTT. Drawing the rest from reference TRBV9 and TRBJ1-1, the complete variable domain is DSGVTQTPKHLITATGQRVTLRCSPRSGDLSVYWYQQSLDQGLQFLIQYYNGEERAKGNILERFSAQQFPDLHSELNLSSLELGDSALYFCASSVDAGHDTEAFFGQGTRLTVV.

This clonotype was observed at least ten times. The CDR3 sequence: CASSLWQINQPQHF. In DNA, the CDR3 is TGTGCCAGCAGTTTATGGCAGATCAATCAGCCCCAGCATTTT. V usage is TRBV12-3 or TRBV12-4 and J usage is TRBJ1-5; D uncertain. V shed 2 bases and J shed 3 bases, with 8 bases lying between them. The CDR3 runs to 14 residues.

The CDR3 sequence is CASRTLPGGTEAFF. CDR3 DNA: TGTGCCAGTAGGACTTTACCAGGGGGCACTGAAGCTTTCTTT. The V and J genes are TRBV19 and TRBJ1-1; TRBD1 agrees at 7 bases. Germline V gene data show CDR1 as LNHDA and CDR2 as SQIVND (reference sequence). CDR3 length: 14 residues. The V and J ends lost 6 bases and 4 bases, in that order; junction bases with no gene match: 8.

This clonotype was seen repeatedly, ten times or more. The chain joins TRBV25-1 to TRBJ2-7; D remains ambiguous. V lost 5 bases and J 0 bases, leaving 14 bases between the germline ends. Per the germline V gene, CDR1 is MGHDK and CDR2 is SYGVNS. There are 15 residues in the CDR3. Written as DNA, the CDR3 is TGTGCCAGCAGTACCTCCGGTAGGGTCTCCTACGAGCAGTACTTC. Its translation is CASSTSGRVSYEQYF.